One sample yielded the 25 T cell receptor beta chains listed below, sequenced in a study of T-cell memory formation after mild COVID-19. TCRdb re-called the 5' RACE reads through MiXCR, storing one row per CDR3 protein. The sample carries 430,000 or so distinct CDR3 sequences, more than 20% recorded once. Sequencing was done on a sample of PBMCs or a T cell subset sorted from them (not recorded which). These receptors originate from an adult woman who had mild COVID-19 (a few samples of this study predate the infection). Cell type and time point are not known.

This chain links TRBV29-1 with TRBJ1-2; 8 bases match TRBD1. The germline CDR1 and CDR2 sequences are SQVTM and ANQGSEA. V shed 4 bases and J 0 bases; nucleotides not matched to a gene: 7. This CDR3 is built from 15 residues. DNA of the CDR3: TGCAGCGTTGGCAGGGGGCAAGGAGCTAACTATGGCTACACCTTC. Protein sequence: CSVGRGQGANYGYTF.

This clonotype has a handful of counts. The chain employs TRBV7-6 and TRBJ2-5; 12 nucleotides match TRBD2. CDR1 is SGHVS, CDR2 FNYEAQ, per germline. The CDR3 consists of 17 residues. Trimming at V came to 5 bases and at J to 1 base, leaving 8 bases not matched to a gene. The CDR3 reads CASSHRLAGATQETQYF. The CDR3, as DNA: TGTGCCAGCAGCCATCGACTAGCGGGGGCCACCCAAGAGACCCAGTACTTC.

This clonotype has just a few counts. The genes are TRBV6-2 or TRBV6-3 and TRBJ2-7; 11 positions match TRBD1. Germline-derived CDR1 and CDR2 are MNHEY and SVGEGT. The CDR3 runs 15 residues. Germline trimming cut 7 bases from V and 6 bases from J; bases unmatched to any gene: 11. This CDR3 is CASTPHGTGGFEQYF. The CDR3 DNA sequence: TGTGCCAGCACCCCACACGGGACAGGGGGTTTCGAGCAGTACTTC.

V usage is TRBV12-3 or TRBV12-4 and J usage is TRBJ2-1; D gene unclear. CDR3 size: 16 residues. Trimming stripped 6 bases from V and 0 bases from J, with 15 bases between. The CDR3 protein is CASSPPSSSSYNEQFF. The CDR3 bases are TGTGCCAGCAGCCCACCGAGCAGTAGCTCCTACAATGAGCAGTTCTTC.

This sequence joins TRBV5-1 and TRBJ2-7; tentatively, D is TRBD1 (5 bases). V was trimmed by 5 bases and J by 4 bases, leaving 13 bases between them. Germline V CDR1 and CDR2: SGHRS, YFSETQ. The CDR3 is 13 residues long. Here the CDR3 reads CASSSAQGYEQYF. CDR3 nucleotides: TGCGCCAGCAGTTCTGCCCAGGGATACGAGCAGTACTTC.

The chain is built from TRBV12-3 or TRBV12-4 and TRBJ2-1; maybe TRBD1 (6 bases). The CDR3 contains 15 residues. V was trimmed by 1 base and J by 6 bases, leaving 13 bases between them. The CDR3 here is CASSLEIRQVNEQFF. Written as DNA, the CDR3 is TGTGCCAGCAGTTTAGAGATACGACAGGTCAATGAGCAGTTCTTC.

CDR3 DNA: TGTGCCACCAGCAGAGACCGGGCCTGGGATGAAAAACTGTTTTTT. Translated, it gives CATSRDRAWDEKLFF. The chain uses TRBV15 and TRBJ1-4, with D hard to call. The germline CDR1 and CDR2 sequences are LNHNV and YYDKDF (reference sequence). The CDR3 sequence is 15 residues long. V was clipped by 0 bases and J by 6 bases, with 11 bases between them.

The chain uses TRBV19 and TRBJ2-7; tentative D call: TRBD1 (5 bases). Germline V gene sequence: CDR1 LNHDA, CDR2 SQIVND (reference sequence). Trimming cost V 4 bases and J 2 bases, with 15 bases left between them. The CDR3 length is 15 residues. For the CDR3, the DNA is TGTGCCAGTAGTACCAGGCAGACAGCAACCTACGAGCAGTACTTC. It specifies CASSTRQTATYEQYF.

This clonotype has a handful of counts. The gene calls are TRBV5-6 and TRBJ1-1; 7 bases are shared with TRBD1. Unmatched junction bases numbered 5, after V lost 2 bases and J lost 4 bases. Germline CDR1 is SGHDT and CDR2 is YYEEEE. CDR3 length: 14 amino acids. CDR3: CASSFQTGPTEAFF. The CDR3 region has the DNA TGTGCCAGCAGCTTCCAGACAGGGCCCACTGAAGCTTTCTTT.

Note on this clonotype: Compared with germline, one end of the junction differs, possibly owing to a read error. The V gene is TRBV2, the J gene TRBJ1-4; D ambiguous. The CDR3 sequence is 15 residues long. The germline gives CDR1 SNHLY, CDR2 FYNNEI. The CDR3 region has the DNA TGTGCCAGCAGTGAAGGGGATATATCTAATAAAAAACTGTTTTTT. It yields the protein CASSEGDISNKKLFF.

The sample holds one count of this clonotype. This sequence joins TRBV3-1 and TRBJ2-7, with D tentatively TRBD1 (6 bases). The germline V gene encodes CDR1 LGHDT and CDR2 YNNKEL (reference sequence). The ends were cut back, 0 bases at V and 0 bases at J, with 9 bases in the middle. The CDR3 sequence is 15 residues long. Written as DNA, the CDR3 is TGTGCCAGCAGCCAAGAGTTCAGGGGCTCCTACGAGCAGTACTTC. Translation: CASSQEFRGSYEQYF.

This clonotype was observed a few times. The chain employs TRBV7-8 and TRBJ2-7, with TRBD1 matching over 8 bases. The CDR3 consists of 15 residues. From germline, CDR1 is SGHVS and CDR2 FQNEAQ. V was pared by 2 bases and J by 3 bases, with 6 bases of the junction left unmatched. The CDR3 protein is CASSLMGQVDYEQYF. Written as DNA, the CDR3 is TGTGCCAGCAGCTTAATGGGACAGGTCGACTACGAGCAGTACTTC.

This clonotype was observed a handful of times. The chain links TRBV5-1 to TRBJ2-3; weak D call: TRBD1 (5 bases). The germline V and J ends were trimmed by 6 bases and 0 bases, with 11 bases remaining between them. The germline V gene has CDR1 SGHRS and CDR2 YFSETQ. The CDR3 consists of 14 residues. The CDR3 DNA reads as TGCGCCAGCACGCAGGGTGGAAGCACAGATACGCAGTATTTT. Translating it yields CASTQGGSTDTQYF.

Only a few counts were recorded for this clonotype. V gene TRBV5-1 combines with J gene TRBJ2-7; TRBD2 matches at 7 bases. V trimming: 4 bases; J trimming: 6 bases; junction bases outside the gene matches: 13. The CDR3 is 15 residues long. Germline lookup yields CDR1 SGHRS and CDR2 YFSETQ. Written as DNA, the CDR3 is TGCGCCAGCAGCACGGGACCTACTAGCGCTGGCGAGCAGTACTTC. Amino acid sequence: CASSTGPTSAGEQYF.

This chain links TRBV9 with TRBJ2-7; tentatively, D is TRBD2 (6 bases). Per the germline V gene, CDR1 is SGDLS and CDR2 is YYNGEE. Trimming removed 4 bases from V and 2 bases from J, with 13 bases in between. The length of the CDR3 is 14 residues. CDR3 residues: CASSLRDFPYEQYF. The CDR3 DNA reads as TGTGCCAGCAGCTTGCGGGACTTCCCCTACGAGCAGTACTTC.

This clonotype was seen at least ten times. The CDR3 nucleotides read TGTGCCAGCACCCCGGGGGTTGGCTCCGCAGATACGCAGTATTTT. Translated: CASTPGVGSADTQYF. The chain joins TRBV12-3 or TRBV12-4 to TRBJ2-3, with D maybe TRBD2 (6 bases). The CDR3 is 15 residues long. Trimming left V 7 bases short and J 4 bases short, with 18 bases between.

The chain recombines TRBV5-1 with TRBJ2-5; a possible D gene is TRBD1 (6 bases). Trimming cost V 4 bases and J 4 bases, with 8 bases left between them. The CDR3 length is 12 residues. In germline, CDR1 is SGHRS, CDR2 YFSETQ. The CDR3 DNA sequence: TGCGCCAGCAGCGCAGGGGTAGAGACCCAGTACTTC. Amino acids: CASSAGVETQYF.

V usage is TRBV25-1 and J usage is TRBJ2-7; 7 positions match TRBD2. The ends lost 3 bases at V and 0 bases at J; junction bases unmatched: 11. This CDR3 comprises 17 residues. Germline CDR1 reads MGHDK; CDR2 reads SYGVNS. The CDR3 here is CASSDSKWGGNSYEQYF. CDR3 nucleotides: TGTGCCAGCAGTGACTCTAAATGGGGGGGGAACTCCTACGAGCAGTACTTC.

This clonotype occurred a few times. This sequence joins TRBV7-8 and TRBJ2-6; D is unresolved. Germline V lookup: CDR1 SGHVS, CDR2 FQNEAQ. The V end was cut by 1 base, the J end by 1 base, with 8 bases between. CDR3 length equals 16 residues. CDR3 protein: CASSLVLGSGANVLTF. CDR3 nucleotides: TGTGCCAGCAGCTTAGTGTTGGGGTCTGGGGCCAACGTCCTGACTTTC.

This clonotype was counted only a few times. The chain combines TRBV2 with TRBJ1-5; the match to TRBD1 covers 9 bases. The length of the CDR3 is 18 residues. CDR1 is SNHLY, CDR2 FYNNEI, per germline. Losses at the gene ends were 5 bases for V and 2 bases for J; bases not matched to a gene: 13. The CDR3 protein is CASSTTPQGARGNQPQHF. The DNA for the CDR3 is TGTGCCAGCAGTACTACCCCACAGGGGGCGCGAGGCAATCAGCCCCAGCATTTT.

The rearrangement joins TRBV29-1 to TRBJ2-7, with D perhaps TRBD2 (5 bases). Germline V CDR1 and CDR2: SQVTM, ANQGSEA. V lost 7 bases and J lost 2, with 12 bases in between. This CDR3 is 12 amino acids long. The CDR3 nucleotides are TGCAGCGCAGGCGGGCCTACCTACGAGCAGTACTTC. Protein product: CSAGGPTYEQYF.

This clonotype was recorded a few times. The CDR3 reads CSVEVRYEQYF. The CDR3 bases are TGCAGCGTTGAAGTCAGGTACGAGCAGTACTTC. The chain carries TRBV29-1 and TRBJ2-7; no clear D. The CDR3 has 11 amino acids. Germline assignment: CDR1 SQVTM and CDR2 ANQGSEA. V lost 1 base and J 4 bases, leaving 5 bases between the germline ends.

The chain links TRBV7-9 to TRBJ1-1; no definite D call. CDR3 length equals 13 residues. V was cut by 1 base and J by 6 bases, with 9 bases left in between. Germline assignment: CDR1 SEHNR and CDR2 FQNEAQ (reference sequence). CDR3 amino acids: CASSLDSAPEAFF. CDR3 bases: TGTGCCAGCAGCTTAGACAGTGCCCCTGAAGCTTTCTTT.

This clonotype was seen more than once but under ten times. The chain combines TRBV11-2 with TRBJ1-2; D unresolved. The CDR3 is 14 residues long. Germline V gene data show CDR1 as SGHAT and CDR2 as FQNNGV. The germline V and J ends were trimmed by 8 bases and 1 base, with 14 bases remaining between them. The chain's CDR3 is CASGLNTFNYGYTF. In nucleotides, the CDR3 is TGTGCCAGCGGCCTGAACACCTTTAACTATGGCTACACCTTC. The variable domain in full, completed from reference TRBV11-2 and TRBJ1-2, reads EAGVAQSPRYKIIEKRQSVAFWCNPISGHATLYWYQQILGQGPKLLIQFQNNGVVDDSQLPKDRFSAERLKGVDSTLKIQPAKLEDSAVYLCASGLNTFNYGYTFGSGTRLTVV.

This clonotype appeared a few times. The V and J genes are TRBV6-1 and TRBJ1-2, with D perhaps TRBD1 (6 bases). The V gene's germline CDR1 is MNHNS and CDR2 SASEGT. V was shortened by 2 bases and J by 4 bases, with 14 bases between the two germline ends. The CDR3 has 15 residues. Here the CDR3 DNA reads TGTGCCAGCAGTGAAAGAGGAGGACAGCTCTATGGCTACACCTTC. Translation: CASSERGGQLYGYTF.